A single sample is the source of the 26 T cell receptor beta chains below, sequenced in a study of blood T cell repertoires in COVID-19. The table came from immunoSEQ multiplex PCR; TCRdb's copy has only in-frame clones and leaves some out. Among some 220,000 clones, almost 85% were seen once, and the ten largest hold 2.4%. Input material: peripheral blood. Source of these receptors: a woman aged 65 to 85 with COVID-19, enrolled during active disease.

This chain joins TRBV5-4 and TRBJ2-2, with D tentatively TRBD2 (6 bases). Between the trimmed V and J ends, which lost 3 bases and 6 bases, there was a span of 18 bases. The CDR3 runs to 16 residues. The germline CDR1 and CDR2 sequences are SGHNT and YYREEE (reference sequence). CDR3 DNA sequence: TGTGCCAGCAGCTCCTCAACTCGACTAGGCCCCGGGGAGCTGTTTTTT. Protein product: CASSSSTRLGPGELFF.

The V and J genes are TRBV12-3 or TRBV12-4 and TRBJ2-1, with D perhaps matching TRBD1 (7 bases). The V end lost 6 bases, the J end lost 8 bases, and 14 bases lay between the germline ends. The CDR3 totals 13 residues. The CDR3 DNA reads TGTGCCAGCAGCCTGACTAGGGGGCATGAGCAGTTCTTC. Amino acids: CASSLTRGHEQFF.

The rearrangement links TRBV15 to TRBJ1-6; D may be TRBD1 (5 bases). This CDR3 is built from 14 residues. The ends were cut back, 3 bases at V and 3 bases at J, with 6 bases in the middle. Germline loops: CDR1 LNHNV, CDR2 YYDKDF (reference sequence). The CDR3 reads CATSRDIYNSPLHF. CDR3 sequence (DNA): TGTGCCACCAGCAGGGACATCTATAATTCACCCCTCCACTTT.

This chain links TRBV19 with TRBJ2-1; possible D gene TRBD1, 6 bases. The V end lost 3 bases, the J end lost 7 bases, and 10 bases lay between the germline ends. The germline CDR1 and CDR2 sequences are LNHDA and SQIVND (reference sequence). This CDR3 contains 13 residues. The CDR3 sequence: CASSIIQGNEQFF. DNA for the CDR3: TGTGCCAGTAGTATCATACAGGGAAATGAGCAGTTCTTC.

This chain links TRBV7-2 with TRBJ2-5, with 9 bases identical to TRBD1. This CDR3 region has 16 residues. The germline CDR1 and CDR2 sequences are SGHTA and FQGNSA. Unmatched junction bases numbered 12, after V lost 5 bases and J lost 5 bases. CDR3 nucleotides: TGTGCCAGCAGCAAGGCCGGGACAGGGAAATTCGAGACCCAGTACTTC. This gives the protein CASSKAGTGKFETQYF.

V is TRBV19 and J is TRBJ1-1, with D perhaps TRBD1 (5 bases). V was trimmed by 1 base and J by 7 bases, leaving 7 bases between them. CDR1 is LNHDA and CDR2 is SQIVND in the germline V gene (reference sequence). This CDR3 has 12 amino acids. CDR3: CASSIGRGEAFF. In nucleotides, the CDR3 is TGTGCCAGTAGTATAGGGAGGGGTGAAGCTTTCTTT.

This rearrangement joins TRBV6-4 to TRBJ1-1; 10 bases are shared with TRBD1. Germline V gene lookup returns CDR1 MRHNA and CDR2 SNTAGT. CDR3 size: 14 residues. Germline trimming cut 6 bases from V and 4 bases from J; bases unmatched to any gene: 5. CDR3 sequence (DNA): TGTGCCAGCAGAGAAAGGACAGGGGGCACTGAAGCTTTCTTT. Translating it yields CASRERTGGTEAFF.

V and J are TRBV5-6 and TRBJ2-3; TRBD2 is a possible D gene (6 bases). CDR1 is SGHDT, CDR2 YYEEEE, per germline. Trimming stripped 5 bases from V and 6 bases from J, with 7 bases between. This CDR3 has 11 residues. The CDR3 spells CASSRGDTQYF. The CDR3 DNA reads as TGTGCCAGCAGTCGGGGGGATACGCAGTATTTT.

CDR3 amino acids: CASSFHPGNQPQHF. The CDR3 DNA reads TGTGCCAGCAGTTTCCACCCCGGGAATCAGCCCCAGCATTTT. This sequence joins TRBV27 and TRBJ1-5; D gene uncertain. The ends were cut back, 3 bases at V and 4 bases at J, with 10 bases in the middle. This CDR3 region has 14 residues. The germline V gene encodes CDR1 MNHEY and CDR2 SMNVEV (reference sequence).

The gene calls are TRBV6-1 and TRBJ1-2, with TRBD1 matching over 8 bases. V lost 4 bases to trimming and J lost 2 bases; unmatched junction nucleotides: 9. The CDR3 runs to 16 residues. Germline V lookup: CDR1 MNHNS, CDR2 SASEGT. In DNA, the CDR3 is TGTGCCAGCAGTGCGTCAGGGGGCCGGGGGAACTATGGCTACACCTTC. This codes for CASSASGGRGNYGYTF.

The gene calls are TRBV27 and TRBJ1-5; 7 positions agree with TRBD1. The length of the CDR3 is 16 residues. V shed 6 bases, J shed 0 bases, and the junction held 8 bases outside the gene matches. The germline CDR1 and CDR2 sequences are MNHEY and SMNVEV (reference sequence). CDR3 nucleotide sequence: TGTGCCAGCAGAAGAGGGGGCAACAATAGCAATCAGCCCCAGCATTTT. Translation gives CASRRGGNNSNQPQHF.

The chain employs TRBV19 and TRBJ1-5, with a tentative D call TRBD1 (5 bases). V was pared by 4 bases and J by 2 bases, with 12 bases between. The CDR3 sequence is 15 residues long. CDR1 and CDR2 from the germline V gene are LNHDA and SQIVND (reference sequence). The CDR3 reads CASSTQGLGNQPQHF. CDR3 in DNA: TGTGCCAGTAGTACCCAGGGTTTGGGCAATCAGCCCCAGCATTTT.

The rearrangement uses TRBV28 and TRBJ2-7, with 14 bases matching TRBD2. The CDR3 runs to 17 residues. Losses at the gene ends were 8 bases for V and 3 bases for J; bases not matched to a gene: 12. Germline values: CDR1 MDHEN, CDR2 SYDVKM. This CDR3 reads CASPCPGLAGDRYEQYF. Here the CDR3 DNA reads TGTGCCAGCCCCTGCCCGGGACTAGCGGGAGACCGCTACGAGCAGTACTTC.

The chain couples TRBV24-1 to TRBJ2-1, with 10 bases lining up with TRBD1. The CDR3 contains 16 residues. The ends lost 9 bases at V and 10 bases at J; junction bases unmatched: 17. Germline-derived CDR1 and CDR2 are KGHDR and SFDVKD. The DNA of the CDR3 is TGTGCCACCGGCGTCCACGGGACAGGGGCACGGAGGGAGCAGTTCTTC. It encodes CATGVHGTGARREQFF.

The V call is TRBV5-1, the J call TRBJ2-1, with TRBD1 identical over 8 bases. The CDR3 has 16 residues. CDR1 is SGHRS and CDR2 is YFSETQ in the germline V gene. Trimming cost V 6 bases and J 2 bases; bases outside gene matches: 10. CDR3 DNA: TGCGCCAGCACCATCGACAGGGGTGGGACCTACAATGAGCAGTTCTTC. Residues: CASTIDRGGTYNEQFF.

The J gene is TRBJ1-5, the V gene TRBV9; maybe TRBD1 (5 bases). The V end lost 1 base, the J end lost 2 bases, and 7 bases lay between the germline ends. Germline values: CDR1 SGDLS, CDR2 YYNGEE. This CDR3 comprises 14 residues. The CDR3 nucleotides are TGTGCCAGCAGCGTAAAAGGGGGCAATCAGCCCCAGCATTTT. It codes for CASSVKGGNQPQHF. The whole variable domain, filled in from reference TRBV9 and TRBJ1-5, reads DSGVTQTPKHLITATGQRVTLRCSPRSGDLSVYWYQQSLDQGLQFLIQYYNGEERAKGNILERFSAQQFPDLHSELNLSSLELGDSALYFCASSVKGGNQPQHFGDGTRLSIL.

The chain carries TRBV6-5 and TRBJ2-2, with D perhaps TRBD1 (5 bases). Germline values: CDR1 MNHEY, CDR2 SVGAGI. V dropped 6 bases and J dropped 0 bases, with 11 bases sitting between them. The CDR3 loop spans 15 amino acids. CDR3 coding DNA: TGTGCCAGCAGCCTCCTAGGGGCGAACACCGGGGAGCTGTTTTTT. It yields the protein CASSLLGANTGELFF.

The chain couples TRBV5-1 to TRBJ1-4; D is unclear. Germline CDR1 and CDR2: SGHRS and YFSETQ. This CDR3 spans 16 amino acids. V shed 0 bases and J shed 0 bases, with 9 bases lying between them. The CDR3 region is CASSLARSATNEKLFF. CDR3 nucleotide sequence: TGCGCCAGCAGCTTGGCCCGTTCCGCAACTAATGAAAAACTGTTTTTT.

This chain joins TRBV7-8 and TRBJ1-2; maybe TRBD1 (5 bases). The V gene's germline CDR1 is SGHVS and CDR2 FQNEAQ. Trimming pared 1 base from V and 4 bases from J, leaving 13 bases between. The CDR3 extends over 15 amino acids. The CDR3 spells CASSLVQGSAYGYTF. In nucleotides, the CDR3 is TGTGCCAGCAGCTTAGTCCAGGGCAGCGCCTATGGCTACACCTTC. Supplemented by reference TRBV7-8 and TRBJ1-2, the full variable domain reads GAGVSQSPRYKVAKRGQDVALRCDPISGHVSLFWYQQALGQGPEFLTYFQNEAQLDKSGLPSDRFFAERPEGSVSTLKIQRTQQEDSAVYLCASSLVQGSAYGYTFGSGTRLTVV.

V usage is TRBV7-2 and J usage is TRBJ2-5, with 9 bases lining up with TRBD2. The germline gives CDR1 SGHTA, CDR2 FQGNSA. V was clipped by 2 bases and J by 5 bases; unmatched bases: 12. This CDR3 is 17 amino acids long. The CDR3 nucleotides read TGTGCCAGCAGCTTATCCCTACTAGCGGGCCTACGGGAGACCCAGTACTTC. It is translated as CASSLSLLAGLRETQYF.

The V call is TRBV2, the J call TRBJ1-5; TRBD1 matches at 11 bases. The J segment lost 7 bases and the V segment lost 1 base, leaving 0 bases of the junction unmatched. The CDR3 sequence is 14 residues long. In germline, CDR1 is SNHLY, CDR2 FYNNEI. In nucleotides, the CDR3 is TGTGCCAGCAGTGAAGGGACAGGGGGCCAGCCCCAGCATTTT. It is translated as CASSEGTGGQPQHF.

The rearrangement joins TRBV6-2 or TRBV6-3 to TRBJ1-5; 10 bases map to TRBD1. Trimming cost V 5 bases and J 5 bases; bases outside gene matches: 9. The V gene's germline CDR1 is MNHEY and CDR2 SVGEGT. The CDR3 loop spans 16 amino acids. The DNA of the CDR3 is TGTGCCAGCAGTCCCCGGTGGGGGACAGGGGATCAGCCCCAGCATTTT. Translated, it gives CASSPRWGTGDQPQHF.

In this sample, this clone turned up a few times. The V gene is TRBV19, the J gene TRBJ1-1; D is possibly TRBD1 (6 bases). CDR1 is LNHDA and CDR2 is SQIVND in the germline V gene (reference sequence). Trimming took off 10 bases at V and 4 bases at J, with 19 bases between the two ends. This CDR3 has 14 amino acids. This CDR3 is CATSRDIVRTEAFF. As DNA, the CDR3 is TGTGCCACGTCCCGGGACATCGTCCGCACTGAAGCTTTCTTT.

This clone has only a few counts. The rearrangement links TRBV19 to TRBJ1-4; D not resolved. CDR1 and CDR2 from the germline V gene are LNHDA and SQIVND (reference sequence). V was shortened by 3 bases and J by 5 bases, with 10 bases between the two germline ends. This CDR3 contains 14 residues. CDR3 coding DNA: TGTGCCAGTAGTATCAACCAGTTAAATGAAAAACTGTTTTTT. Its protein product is CASSINQLNEKLFF.

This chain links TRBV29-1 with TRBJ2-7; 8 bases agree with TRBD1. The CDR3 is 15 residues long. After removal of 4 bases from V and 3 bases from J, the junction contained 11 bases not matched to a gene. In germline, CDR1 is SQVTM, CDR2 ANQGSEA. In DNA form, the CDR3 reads TGCAGCGTTGCAGCTGAACTAACAGGGGGCTACGAGCAGTACTTC. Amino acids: CSVAAELTGGYEQYF.

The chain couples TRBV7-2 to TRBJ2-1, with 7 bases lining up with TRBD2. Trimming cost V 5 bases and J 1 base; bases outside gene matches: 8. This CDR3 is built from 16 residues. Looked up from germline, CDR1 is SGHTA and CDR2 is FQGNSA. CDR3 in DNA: TGTGCCAGCAGCCCTAGCGGTCGTCAATCCTACAATGAGCAGTTCTTC. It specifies CASSPSGRQSYNEQFF.